The 26 T cell receptor beta chains below all came from one sample that was sequenced in a study of blood T cell repertoires in COVID-19. Profiling relied on immunoSEQ multiplex PCR, and the TCRdb table lists in-frame clones only, not all of them. This sample has about 270,000 clones, with 85% to 90% found just once. The sequencing sample was made of PBMCs or T cells enriched from blood (not recorded which). These TCRs come from a woman younger than 30 who had recovered from COVID-19.

This chain links TRBV27 with TRBJ1-1; 7 nucleotides agree with TRBD1. Looked up from germline, CDR1 is MNHEY and CDR2 is SMNVEV (reference sequence). The CDR3 consists of 16 residues. The V gene end was trimmed by 5 bases and the J gene end by 4 bases; junction bases not matched to a gene: 13. CDR3 in amino acids: CASSPLIKGASTEAFF. The CDR3 DNA follows: TGTGCCAGCAGTCCCCTCATAAAGGGGGCTTCCACTGAAGCTTTCTTT.

The J gene is TRBJ2-1, the V gene TRBV29-1; TRBD1 is a possible D gene (5 bases). Between the trimmed V and J ends, which lost 3 bases and 0 bases, there was a span of 12 bases. CDR1 is SQVTM and CDR2 is ANQGSEA in the germline V gene. The CDR3 is made up of 15 amino acids. CDR3 sequence reads: CSVDTGRDSYNEQFF. DNA of the CDR3: TGCAGCGTTGACACAGGACGAGACTCCTACAATGAGCAGTTCTTC.

V is TRBV5-1 and J is TRBJ1-5; 9 nucleotides align to TRBD1. The trim removed 2 bases at V and 8 bases at J, leaving 5 bases unmatched. Germline lookup yields CDR1 SGHRS and CDR2 YFSETQ. The CDR3 spans 14 residues. As DNA, the CDR3 is TGCGCCAGCAGCTTACAGGGGGCGGAGGAGCCCCAGCATTTT. Protein product: CASSLQGAEEPQHF.

This clone was recorded only once. The rearrangement uses TRBV5-1 and TRBJ1-4, with no clear D. Germline assignment: CDR1 SGHRS and CDR2 YFSETQ. V lost 0 bases, J lost 2 bases, and 8 bases lay in between. The CDR3 is made up of 15 amino acids. This CDR3 reads CASSLVQNTNEKLFF. The CDR3 DNA reads as TGCGCCAGCAGCTTGGTCCAGAATACTAATGAAAAACTGTTTTTT.

The chain has TRBV6-5 and TRBJ1-1; the D is unclear. Germline CDR1 MNHEY, CDR2 SVGAGI. The CDR3 sequence is 14 residues long. The ends were cut back, 7 bases at V and 2 bases at J, with 14 bases in the middle. The CDR3 DNA reads TGTGCCAGCATGCCCGGAGGAAGAAACACTGAAGCTTTCTTT. Amino acid sequence: CASMPGGRNTEAFF.

The chain employs TRBV6-5 and TRBJ2-7; 14 bases match TRBD2. The length of the CDR3 is 14 residues. The ends lost 6 bases at V and 4 bases at J; junction bases unmatched: 2. Germline CDR1 and CDR2: MNHEY and SVGAGI. The CDR3 loop is CASRTSGGVYEQYF. The CDR3 DNA reads TGTGCCAGCAGGACTAGCGGGGGGGTGTACGAGCAGTACTTC.

This chain joins TRBV20-1 and TRBJ2-1; no clear D gene. There are 11 residues in the CDR3. With 6 bases removed from V and 8 bases from J, the gap between germline ends came to 11 bases. CDR1 is DFQATT, CDR2 SNEGSKA, per germline (reference sequence). This chain's CDR3 is CSALYLHEQFF. As DNA, the CDR3 is TGCAGTGCCCTATATCTCCATGAGCAGTTCTTC.

The rearrangement joins TRBV15 to TRBJ2-1, with D possibly TRBD2 on 6 matching bases. V lost 4 bases, J lost 5 bases, and 21 bases lay in between. Germline CDR1 is LNHNV and CDR2 is YYDKDF (reference sequence). The CDR3 length is 17 residues. CDR3 coding DNA: TGTGCCACCAGCACACCCTACTGGGGCGGGGCCGACAATGAGCAGTTCTTC. Translated: CATSTPYWGGADNEQFF.

This chain joins TRBV9 and TRBJ2-7, with D possibly being TRBD2 (6 bases). The germline CDR1 and CDR2 sequences are SGDLS and YYNGEE. The CDR3 totals 14 residues. Trimming took 2 bases from V and 6 from J, leaving 15 bases between them. The CDR3 DNA follows: TGTGCCAGCAGCGTGGCAGGGACTTCGGGCGAGCAGTACTTC. Protein: CASSVAGTSGEQYF.

This clone was seen only a few times. The genes are TRBV2 and TRBJ2-7; D possibly corresponds to TRBD1 (5 bases). Germline CDR1 SNHLY, CDR2 FYNNEI. CDR3 length equals 15 residues. Trimming removed 6 bases from V and 1 base from J, with 16 bases in between. The CDR3, as DNA: TGTGCCAGCAGCACTGGACATCTCCTATCCTACGAGCAGTACTTC. Its translation: CASSTGHLLSYEQYF.

The chain employs TRBV5-1 and TRBJ2-1; 12 bases line up with TRBD1. After removal of 1 base from V and 6 bases from J, the junction contained 5 bases not matched to a gene. The length of the CDR3 is 16 residues. Germline loops: CDR1 SGHRS, CDR2 YFSETQ. CDR3 loop: CASSLPPGQGANEQFF. The CDR3, as DNA: TGCGCCAGCAGCTTGCCCCCGGGACAGGGGGCCAATGAGCAGTTCTTC.

The chain recombines TRBV28 with TRBJ1-5; perhaps TRBD1 as D (6 bases). The CDR3 is 14 residues long. Trimming took off 6 bases at V and 2 bases at J, with 11 bases between the two ends. Germline V gene data show CDR1 as MDHEN and CDR2 as SYDVKM. CDR3 coding DNA: TGTGCCAGCAGCGCACGACAGGGCAATCAGCCCCAGCATTTT. This codes for CASSARQGNQPQHF. Full variable domain (missing parts from reference TRBV28 and TRBJ1-5): DVKVTQSSRYLVKRTGEKVFLECVQDMDHENMFWYRQDPGLGLRLIYFSYDVKMKEKGDIPEGYSVSREKKERFSLILESASTNQTSMYLCASSARQGNQPQHFGDGTRLSIL.

The gene calls are TRBV7-3 and TRBJ2-7; TRBD1 aligns across 7 bases. Germline V lookup: CDR1 SGHTA, CDR2 FQGTGA. The CDR3 is made up of 13 amino acids. The ends lost 3 bases at V and 12 bases at J; junction bases unmatched: 11. The CDR3, as DNA: TGTGCCAGCAGCTTGAAAGGGGGCCAGTTGCCGTACTTC. This codes for CASSLKGGQLPYF.

The CDR3 here is CASSLAGQGATSPLHF. CDR3 in DNA: TGTGCCAGCAGCTTAGCGGGACAGGGGGCTACTTCACCCCTCCACTTT. This chain links TRBV7-8 with TRBJ1-6; 12 positions agree with TRBD1. This CDR3 is built from 16 residues. J gave up 9 bases and V 0 bases, and 3 bases lay outside the gene matches. The V gene's germline CDR1 is SGHVS and CDR2 FQNEAQ.

The rearrangement joins TRBV28 to TRBJ1-2; tentatively, D is TRBD1 (6 bases). From germline, CDR1 is MDHEN and CDR2 SYDVKM. CDR3 length: 12 residues. Trimming pared 6 bases from V and 8 bases from J, leaving 13 bases between. CDR3 protein: CASRLQGMGYTF. CDR3 sequence (DNA): TGTGCCAGCAGACTACAGGGTATGGGCTACACCTTC.

CDR3 sequence reads: CATLTYSGTGSAEAFF. The CDR3 DNA follows: TGTGCCACTCTGACATATTCAGGGACAGGGAGCGCTGAAGCTTTCTTT. The rearrangement uses TRBV27 and TRBJ1-1, with 9 bases lining up with TRBD1. CDR1 MNHEY and CDR2 SMNVEV come from the germline V gene (reference sequence). V dropped 10 bases and J dropped 6; count of bases not matched to a gene: 18. CDR3 size: 16 residues.

The gene calls are TRBV28 and TRBJ1-2; 10 positions agree with TRBD1. This CDR3 region has 14 residues. V shed 5 bases and J 5 bases; nucleotides not matched to a gene: 5. Germline CDR1 and CDR2: MDHEN and SYDVKM. DNA for the CDR3: TGTGCCAGCAGTCCCGGGACAGGGGTGTATGGCTACACCTTC. Translated: CASSPGTGVYGYTF.

The V gene is TRBV30, the J gene TRBJ2-1; 10 bases agree with TRBD2. The ends lost 4 bases at V and 0 bases at J; junction bases unmatched: 18. From germline, CDR1 is GTSNPN and CDR2 SVGIG (reference sequence). The CDR3 is made up of 20 amino acids. The CDR3 DNA reads as TGTGCCTGGATGGCGGGCGGTCTAGCGGGGGAGGTTGGCTCCTACAATGAGCAGTTCTTC. Its protein is CAWMAGGLAGEVGSYNEQFF. The whole variable domain, filled in from reference TRBV30 and TRBJ2-1, reads SQTIHQWPATLVQPVGSPLSLECTVEGTSNPNLYWYRQAAGRGLQLLFYSVGIGQISSEVPQNLSASRPQDRQFILSSKKLLLSDSGFYLCAWMAGGLAGEVGSYNEQFFGPGTRLTVL.

The CDR3 region has the DNA TGTGCCACCAAAGCAGGGATCACAGATACGCAGTATTTT. This gives the protein CATKAGITDTQYF. This chain uses TRBV10-3 with TRBJ2-3; D possibly corresponds to TRBD1 (5 bases). The CDR3 loop spans 13 amino acids. Germline loops: CDR1 ENHRY, CDR2 SYGVKD. The germline V and J ends were trimmed by 10 bases and 2 bases, with 13 bases remaining between them.

The count of this clone is one. V is TRBV2 and J is TRBJ2-5; weak D call: TRBD2 (6 bases). CDR1 and CDR2 (germline): SNHLY, FYNNEI. Between the trimmed V and J ends, which lost 7 bases and 2 bases, there was a span of 17 bases. This CDR3 has 15 amino acids. Here the CDR3 reads CASTNTGREQETQYF. The CDR3 coding sequence is TGTGCCAGCACGAACACGGGGCGGGAACAAGAGACCCAGTACTTC.

The gene calls are TRBV7-8 and TRBJ1-1; D unclear. Germline assignment: CDR1 SGHVS and CDR2 FQNEAQ. Trimming took 7 bases from V and 4 from J, leaving 13 bases between them. The CDR3 runs to 13 residues. CDR3 nucleotides: TGTGCCAGCACGCGGGGTCGGGGCACTGAAGCTTTCTTT. As protein: CASTRGRGTEAFF.

The rearrangement links TRBV3-1 (or the pseudogene TRBV3-2) to TRBJ2-5; 10 bases fit TRBD2. Germline-derived CDR1 and CDR2 are LGHDT and YNNKEL (reference sequence). This CDR3 spans 16 amino acids. With 2 bases clipped from V and 0 bases from J, the junction kept 3 bases outside the gene matches. CDR3 region: CASSQSLAGNQETQYF. In nucleotides, the CDR3 is TGTGCCAGCAGCCAATCACTAGCGGGGAACCAAGAGACCCAGTACTTC.

This chain joins TRBV27 and TRBJ1-1; 8 nucleotides agree with TRBD1. V lost 5 bases to trimming and J lost 4 bases; unmatched junction nucleotides: 3. This CDR3 is 13 amino acids long. From germline, CDR1 is MNHEY and CDR2 SMNVEV (reference sequence). CDR3 nucleotides: TGTGCCAGCAGTCCGGACAGGGTCACTGAAGCTTTCTTT. Translating it yields CASSPDRVTEAFF.

The chain links TRBV12-3 or TRBV12-4 to TRBJ1-5; D is uncertain. CDR3 size: 13 residues. V was trimmed by 2 bases and J by 4 bases, leaving 6 bases between them. The CDR3 bases are TGTGCCAGCAGTTTAAAGGAGAATCAGCCCCAGCATTTT. This gives the protein CASSLKENQPQHF.

This sequence joins TRBV5-1 and TRBJ1-1, with D possibly being TRBD1 (6 bases). Trimming took 0 bases from V and 4 from J, leaving 13 bases between them. The CDR3 runs 15 residues. Germline values: CDR1 SGHRS, CDR2 YFSETQ. CDR3 coding DNA: TGCGCCAGCAGCTTGGTGGCGGGGGCGAGCACTGAAGCTTTCTTT. This gives the protein CASSLVAGASTEAFF.

V usage is TRBV18 and J usage is TRBJ1-2; no firm D call. Per germline, CDR1 KGHSH and CDR2 LQKENI. The CDR3 runs to 13 residues. V lost 1 base and J lost 4, with 7 bases in between. The CDR3 sequence is CASSPLELYGYTF. DNA for the CDR3: TGTGCCAGCTCACCACTCGAGCTCTATGGCTACACCTTC.